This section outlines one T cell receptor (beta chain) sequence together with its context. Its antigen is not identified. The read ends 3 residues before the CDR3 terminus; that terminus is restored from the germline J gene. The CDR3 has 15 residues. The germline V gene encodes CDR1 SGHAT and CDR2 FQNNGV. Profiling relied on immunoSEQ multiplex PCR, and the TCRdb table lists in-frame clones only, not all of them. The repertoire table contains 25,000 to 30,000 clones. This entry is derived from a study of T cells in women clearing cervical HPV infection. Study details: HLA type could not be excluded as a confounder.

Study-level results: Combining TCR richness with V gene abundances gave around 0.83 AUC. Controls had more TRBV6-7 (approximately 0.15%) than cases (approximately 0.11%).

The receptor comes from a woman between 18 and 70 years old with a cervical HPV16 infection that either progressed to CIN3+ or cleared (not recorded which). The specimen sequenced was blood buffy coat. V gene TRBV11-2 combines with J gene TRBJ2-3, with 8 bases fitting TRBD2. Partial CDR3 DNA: TGTGCCAGCAGCATGGGGACTAGAGGCTTAGAGACG. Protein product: CASSMGTRGLET. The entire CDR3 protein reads CASSMGTRGLETQYF.